A selection of T cell receptor beta chains follows, all from one sample in a study of cytomegalovirus exposure and HLA in healthy donors. Repertoires were generated with immunoSEQ multiplex PCR, while TCRdb's copy carries only in-frame clones and drops some. Among roughly 26,000 clones listed, roughly 68% were seen once. The specimen sequenced was PBMCs. These receptors all stem from a woman aged 45-65 years in good health and CMV-seronegative. CDR3s include the opening cysteine and the closing phenylalanine or tryptophan. D genes are given only for firm matches. Clone size, where shown, is once, few, many, or a class for clones that have expanded.

CDR3: CASSPRATEVEAFF
DNA: TGTGCCAGCAGTCCCAGGGCAACTGAGGTGGAAGCTTTCTTT
size: -
J: TRBJ1-1
D: -
V: TRBV6-1

CDR3: CATRLQETQYF
DNA: TGTGCCACCAGACTCCAAGAGACCCAGTACTTC
size: -
J: TRBJ2-5
D: -
V: TRBV10-3

CDR3: CASSLTQGANEQFF
DNA: TGTGCCAGCAGCTTAACCCAGGGGGCCAATGAGCAGTTCTTC
size: -
J: TRBJ2-1
D: TRBD1
V: TRBV7-3

CDR3: CASSVDTDSGNTIYF
DNA: TGTGCCAGCAGCGTTGACACAGACTCTGGAAACACCATATATTTT
size: -
J: TRBJ1-3
D: -
V: TRBV9

CDR3: CASSYSTSQGIQYF
DNA: TGTGCCAGCAGTTACTCAACTAGCCAGGGCATTCAGTACTTC
size: -
J: TRBJ2-4
D: -
V: TRBV6-5

CDR3: CASSERVSTEAFF
DNA: TGTGCCAGCAGTGAACGGGTGAGCACTGAAGCTTTCTTT
size: -
J: TRBJ1-1
D: -
V: TRBV25-1

CDR3: CAISVRGREPQHF
DNA: TGTGCCATCAGTGTCAGAGGGAGGGAGCCCCAGCATTTT
size: -
J: TRBJ1-5
D: -
V: TRBV10-3

CDR3: CASAVAGTYEQYF
DNA: TGTGCCAGCGCGGTAGCGGGGACCTACGAGCAGTACTTC
size: few
J: TRBJ2-7
D: TRBD2
V: TRBV6-1

CDR3: CASKDGRGQSGYTF
DNA: TGTGCCAGCAAGGATGGCCGGGGACAAAGCGGCTACACCTTC
size: -
J: TRBJ1-2
D: -
V: TRBV6-4

CDR3: CSVNRDYEQYF
DNA: TGCAGCGTGAACAGGGACTACGAGCAGTACTTC
size: few
J: TRBJ2-7
D: -
V: TRBV29-1

CDR3: CASSPGQGGEKLFF
DNA: TGTGCCAGCAGCCCGGGACAGGGAGGTGAAAAACTGTTTTTT
size: -
J: TRBJ1-4
D: TRBD1
V: TRBV9

CDR3: CASRGTPHGYTF
DNA: TGTGCCAGCAGGGGGACACCACATGGCTACACCTTC
size: -
J: TRBJ1-2
D: -
V: TRBV6-5

CDR3: CATARGSYNEQFF
DNA: TGTGCCACAGCACGGGGGAGTTACAATGAGCAGTTCTTC
size: -
J: TRBJ2-1
D: -
V: TRBV6-5

CDR3: CASSVNLAGEQFF
DNA: TGTGCCAGCAGTGTCAACCTAGCGGGTGAGCAGTTCTTC
size: -
J: TRBJ2-1
D: TRBD2
V: TRBV2

CDR3: CASSKDRGNEQFF
DNA: TGCGCCAGCAGCAAGGACAGGGGGAATGAGCAGTTCTTC
size: -
J: TRBJ2-1
D: TRBD1
V: TRBV5-1

CDR3: CASSPNIYEQYF
DNA: TGTGCCAGCAGCCCCAACATCTACGAGCAGTACTTC
size: -
J: TRBJ2-7
D: -
V: TRBV9

CDR3: CASSHRTNYEQYF
DNA: TGTGCCAGCAGCCACCGGACAAACTACGAGCAGTACTTC
size: -
J: TRBJ2-7
D: -
V: TRBV14

CDR3: CASSQGQGQPQHF
DNA: TGTGCCAGCAGCCAAGGACAGGGTCAGCCCCAGCATTTT
size: once
J: TRBJ1-5
D: TRBD1
V: TRBV14

CDR3: CASSESRRGEQFF
DNA: TGTGCCAGCAGTGAATCTAGGCGGGGTGAGCAGTTCTTC
size: -
J: TRBJ2-1
D: -
V: TRBV6-1

CDR3: CASSQDPGDGGDSGNTIYF
DNA: TGCGCCAGCAGCCAAGATCCGGGGGATGGAGGGGACTCTGGAAACACCATATATTTT
size: few
J: TRBJ1-3
D: -
V: TRBV4-1

CDR3: CASSAGQGREQYF
DNA: TGCGCCAGCAGCGCGGGACAGGGGAGGGAGCAGTACTTC
size: -
J: TRBJ2-7
D: TRBD1
V: TRBV5-1

CDR3: CASSAGPLNTEAFF
DNA: TGTGCCAGCAGTGCCGGTCCTCTGAATACTGAAGCTTTCTTT
size: -
J: TRBJ1-1
D: -
V: TRBV6-5

CDR3: CASSLLPSSYNEQFF
DNA: TGTGCCAGCAGCTTGCTGCCGAGCTCCTACAATGAGCAGTTCTTC
size: -
J: TRBJ2-1
D: -
V: TRBV5-4

CDR3: CASSIRPRNRQPQHF
DNA: TGTGCCAGTAGTATCCGGCCCAGGAACAGACAGCCCCAGCATTTT
size: -
J: TRBJ1-5
D: -
V: TRBV19

CDR3: CASSEGGLSNQPQHF
DNA: TGTGCCAGCAGTGAAGGGGGACTTAGCAATCAGCCCCAGCATTTT
size: -
J: TRBJ1-5
D: -
V: TRBV6-1

CDR3: CASSDQVSREAFF
DNA: TGTGCCAGCAGTGATCAGGTTTCTCGTGAAGCTTTCTTT
size: -
J: TRBJ1-1
D: -
V: TRBV6-5

CDR3: CASSKTGVGYTF
DNA: TGTGCCAGCAGTAAGACAGGCGTCGGCTACACCTTC
size: few
J: TRBJ1-2
D: -
V: TRBV6-5

CDR3: CAWSLTRSTGEALNQPQHF
DNA: TGTGCCTGGAGTCTCACTAGATCGACAGGGGAGGCGCTCAATCAGCCCCAGCATTTT
size: -
J: TRBJ1-5
D: TRBD1
V: TRBV30

CDR3: CASSNRGEAFF
DNA: TGTGCCAGTAGTAATCGGGGGGAAGCTTTCTTT
size: -
J: TRBJ1-1
D: -
V: TRBV19

CDR3: CASSFGGQGSEAFF
DNA: TGTGCCAGCAGCTTTGGGGGTCAGGGGTCGGAAGCTTTCTTT
size: -
J: TRBJ1-1
D: -
V: TRBV5-6

CDR3: CASTISEDTQYF
DNA: TGTGCCAGCACCATTAGCGAAGATACGCAGTATTTT
size: -
J: TRBJ2-3
D: -
V: TRBV28

CDR3: CASSRDSNQPQHF
DNA: TGTGCCAGCAGCCGGGATAGCAATCAGCCCCAGCATTTT
size: -
J: TRBJ1-5
D: -
V: TRBV6-5

CDR3: CASSFSGRNEQFF
DNA: TGTGCCAGCAGCTTCAGCGGGAGGAATGAGCAGTTCTTC
size: -
J: TRBJ2-1
D: TRBD2
V: TRBV9

CDR3: CASRQGGNSNQPQHF
DNA: TGTGCCAGCCGACAGGGTGGAAATAGCAATCAGCCCCAGCATTTT
size: -
J: TRBJ1-5
D: TRBD1
V: TRBV6-1

CDR3: CASSQDGRGDGYTF
DNA: TGTGCCAGCAGCCAAGACGGAAGGGGCGATGGCTACACCTTC
size: -
J: TRBJ1-2
D: -
V: TRBV14

CDR3: CASSFPPKTGGLEKLFF
DNA: TGTGCCAGCAGTTTCCCACCTAAGACAGGGGGCTTGGAAAAACTGTTTTTT
size: -
J: TRBJ1-4
D: TRBD1
V: TRBV28

CDR3: CASSVDRPIGISPLHF
DNA: TGCGCCAGCAGCGTGGACAGGCCCATCGGAATTTCACCCCTCCACTTT
size: -
J: TRBJ1-6
D: TRBD1
V: TRBV5-1

CDR3: CASSWQVSYEQYF
DNA: TGTGCCAGCAGCTGGCAGGTCTCCTACGAGCAGTACTTC
size: once
J: TRBJ2-7
D: -
V: TRBV7-8

CDR3: CASSYSGEGRWAEAFF
DNA: TGTGCCAGCAGTTACTCAGGAGAGGGAAGGTGGGCTGAAGCTTTCTTT
size: -
J: TRBJ1-1
D: -
V: TRBV6-5

CDR3: CASSGGAGELFF
DNA: TGTGCCAGCAGCGGAGGGGCCGGGGAGCTGTTTTTT
size: -
J: TRBJ2-2
D: -
V: TRBV6-6

CDR3: CASSGVANTEAFF
DNA: TGTGCCAGCAGTGGGGTAGCGAACACTGAAGCTTTCTTT
size: -
J: TRBJ1-1
D: -
V: TRBV6-1

CDR3: CASSVAGSGSGTDTQYF
DNA: TGTGCCAGCAGCGTAGCGGGGAGCGGGAGCGGGACAGATACGCAGTATTTT
size: few
J: TRBJ2-3
D: TRBD2
V: TRBV9

CDR3: CSVGTSGSTDTQYF
DNA: TGCAGCGTCGGGACTAGCGGGAGTACAGATACGCAGTATTTT
size: -
J: TRBJ2-3
D: TRBD2
V: TRBV29-1

CDR3: CASSQGGETQYF
DNA: TGCGCCAGCAGCCAAGGGGGCGAGACCCAGTACTTC
size: few
J: TRBJ2-5
D: -
V: TRBV4-1

CDR3: CASSLDANYGYTF
DNA: TGCGCCAGCAGCTTGGACGCGAACTATGGCTACACCTTC
size: -
J: TRBJ1-2
D: -
V: TRBV5-1

CDR3: CASSRPGSRRQQYF
DNA: TGTGCCAGCAGTCGGCCGGGATCGCGGCGGCAGCAGTACTTC
size: -
J: TRBJ2-7
D: -
V: TRBV27

CDR3: CASSVVSGRYNEQFF
DNA: TGTGCCAGCAGCGTAGTTAGCGGGAGGTACAATGAGCAGTTCTTC
size: -
J: TRBJ2-1
D: TRBD2
V: TRBV9

CDR3: CASSFQFREQFF
DNA: TGTGCCAGCAGTTTCCAGTTCAGAGAGCAGTTCTTC
size: -
J: TRBJ2-1
D: -
V: TRBV28

CDR3: CASSENRDRSYEQYF
DNA: TGTGCCAGCAGTGAAAACCGGGACAGGTCCTACGAGCAGTACTTC
size: -
J: TRBJ2-7
D: TRBD1
V: TRBV6-1

CDR3: CSVVDGGMNTEAFF
DNA: TGCAGCGTTGTCGATGGGGGGATGAACACTGAAGCTTTCTTT
size: -
J: TRBJ1-1
D: -
V: TRBV29-1

CDR3: CASSEGSGGNNQPQHF
DNA: TGTGCCAGCAGTGAAGGCTCAGGGGGGAACAATCAGCCCCAGCATTTT
size: -
J: TRBJ1-5
D: TRBD1
V: TRBV6-1

CDR3: CSVRTGAPSSGNTIYF
DNA: TGCAGCGTCCGGACAGGGGCCCCGAGCTCTGGAAACACCATATATTTT
size: -
J: TRBJ1-3
D: TRBD1
V: TRBV29-1

CDR3: CSARSGGEQFF
DNA: TGCAGTGCTAGGTCGGGAGGTGAGCAGTTCTTC
size: -
J: TRBJ2-1
D: TRBD2
V: TRBV20-1

CDR3: CASSYGTGGYGYTF
DNA: TGTGCCAGCAGTTACGGGACAGGGGGCTATGGCTACACCTTC
size: -
J: TRBJ1-2
D: TRBD1
V: TRBV6-5

CDR3: CASSKFTSGRLTEAFF
DNA: TGTGCCAGCAGTAAATTCACCTCGGGGAGACTCACTGAAGCTTTCTTT
size: -
J: TRBJ1-1
D: -
V: TRBV13

CDR3: CASNPQGLSYGYTF
DNA: TGTGCCAGTAACCCCCAGGGACTAAGCTATGGCTACACCTTC
size: -
J: TRBJ1-2
D: -
V: TRBV19

CDR3: CASSNRDRGNQPQHF
DNA: TGTGCCAGCAGTAACCGGGACAGGGGCAATCAGCCCCAGCATTTT
size: -
J: TRBJ1-5
D: TRBD1
V: TRBV6-6